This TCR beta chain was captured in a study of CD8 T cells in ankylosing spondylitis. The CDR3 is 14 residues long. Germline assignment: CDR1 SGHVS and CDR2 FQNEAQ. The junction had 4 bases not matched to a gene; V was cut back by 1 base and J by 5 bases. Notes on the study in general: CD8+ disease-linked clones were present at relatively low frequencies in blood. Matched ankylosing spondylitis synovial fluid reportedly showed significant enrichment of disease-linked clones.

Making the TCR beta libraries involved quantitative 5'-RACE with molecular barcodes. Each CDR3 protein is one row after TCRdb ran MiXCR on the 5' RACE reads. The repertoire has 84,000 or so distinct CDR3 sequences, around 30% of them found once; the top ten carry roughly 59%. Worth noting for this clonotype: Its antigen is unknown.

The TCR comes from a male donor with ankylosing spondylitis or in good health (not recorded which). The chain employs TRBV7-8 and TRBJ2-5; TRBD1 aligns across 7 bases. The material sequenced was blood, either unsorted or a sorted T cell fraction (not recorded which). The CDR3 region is CASSLGGGYETQYF. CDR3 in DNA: TGTGCCAGCAGCTTAGGAGGGGGCTACGAGACCCAGTACTTC.